Sequencing of this TCR beta chain was carried out in a study of cytomegalovirus exposure and HLA in healthy donors. In the PCR, 60 Vbeta and 13 Jbeta primers were used. Here immunoSEQ multiplex PCR was the method, and the copy in TCRdb shows in-frame clones only, minus some. Of 90,000 to 100,000 clones listed, approximately 80% are singletons. Material: PBMCs. The TCR was taken from a female donor in good health and CMV-seronegative.

The CDR3 DNA sequence: TGTGCCAGCAGCTTATCCGTCGGTACTGAAGCTTTCTTT. It codes for CASSLSVGTEAFF. V is TRBV11-2 and J is TRBJ1-1; D gene uncertain. CDR3 length: 13 amino acids. Germline lookup yields CDR1 SGHAT and CDR2 FQNNGV. Trimming left V 2 bases short and J 5 bases short, with 9 bases between.